The clone carrying this T cell receptor (beta chain) was detected ten times or more. Its antigen is unknown. The data were taken from a study of post-analysis software for immune sequencing data. As for the study in general: There were relapsing-remitting, secondary progressive and progressive-relapsing multiple sclerosis among the disease courses included. Study-level results: Higher frequency in patients than in controls was seen for 5 or 6 TRBV segments, with TRBV5-6, TRBV5-1 and TRBV20-1 among them.

Germline lookup yields CDR1 LGHNA and CDR2 YSLEER. This CDR3 is 17 amino acids long. The V and J ends lost 4 bases and 6 bases respectively, with 22 bases between them. Built from TCR beta cDNA, the libraries had unique molecular identifiers in them. TCRdb fed the PCR reads into MiXCR, producing one record per CDR3 protein. The sample consists of 650,000 to 900,000 distinct CDR3 sequences, 46% of them appearing once. Sequencing was done on a sample of blood. V usage is TRBV4-3 and J usage is TRBJ2-1; D is perhaps TRBD1 (5 bases). The receptor's source is a girl aged 10 to 17 with multiple sclerosis. The CDR3 loop reads CASSPDQGDRASNEQFF. CDR3 sequence (DNA): TGCGCCAGCAGCCCCGACCAAGGGGATAGGGCGTCCAATGAGCAGTTCTTC.